The sequence of this TCR beta chain was determined in a study of cytomegalovirus exposure and HLA in healthy donors. Germline lookup yields CDR1 SNHLY and CDR2 FYNNEI. CDR3 length: 15 amino acids. V was cut by 3 bases and J by 1 base, with 9 bases left in between. PCR used 60 Vbeta primers and 13 Jbeta primers. Libraries were prepared by immunoSEQ multiplex PCR; TCRdb keeps only in-frame clonotypes and omits some of them. The profile covers about 200,000 clones, with around 73% appearing a single time and about 3.8% taken by the ten largest. A remark on this clone: Its antigen remains unknown.

Study-level results: In an earlier analysis, most TCR beta V segments were productive about 87% or about 30% of the time. Exclusion as indistinguishable affected some V segments, including TRBV6-2 and TRBV6-3. According to the study, around 160 TCR beta chains were cytomegalovirus-associated. Certain sequence variants were highly shared and formed a cluster, and this cluster was likely a sequencing artifact.

V and J are TRBV2 and TRBJ2-2, with a weak D call TRBD2 (5 bases). Sequenced material: PBMCs. This receptor was obtained from a male donor in good health and CMV-seronegative. The CDR3 DNA is TGTGCCAGCAGTGAGGTAGCGAGGAACACCGGGGAGCTGTTTTTT. Amino acid sequence: CASSEVARNTGELFF.